Each of the 7 T cell receptor beta chains below was sequenced from the same sample in a study of blood T cell repertoires in COVID-19 (dated by TCRdb to the early 2020s). The library was generated by the immunoSEQ multiplex PCR assay. The table comes from immuneACCESS by way of TCRdb, which keeps in-frame sequences with V and J called. Part of the clones is missing from these tables; in studies checked, under half for an unresolved V gene and the rest for unknown reasons. Within this sample are around 390,000 clones, with around nine tenths of them counted one time only. Roughly 9.4% of the sample goes to the ten largest clones. What was sequenced was PBMCs or T cells enriched from blood (not recorded which). The receptors were gathered from a woman between 50 and 59 years old who had recovered from COVID-19.

The chain employs TRBV19 and TRBJ1-2; 8 nucleotides match TRBD1. J lost 4 bases, V lost 10 bases, and 5 bases had no gene match. The CDR3 extends over 12 amino acids. Germline CDR1 is LNHDA and CDR2 is SQIVND (reference sequence). For the CDR3, the DNA is TGTGCCACTGCAGGGGGCTCCTATGGCTACACCTTC. It specifies CATAGGSYGYTF.

Only one count was recorded for this clone. The V call is TRBV5-1, the J call TRBJ2-4; possibly TRBD2 for D (6 bases). V lost 4 bases and J 7 bases, leaving 21 bases between the germline ends. The length of the CDR3 is 16 residues. Germline CDR1 and CDR2: SGHRS and YFSETQ. The CDR3 protein is CASSPTGTAGGNIQYF. CDR3 nucleotide sequence: TGCGCCAGCAGCCCGACCGGGACTGCCGGAGGGAACATTCAGTACTTC.

The sample holds one count of this clone. The chain is built from TRBV5-5 and TRBJ2-5; D is perhaps TRBD1 (7 bases). This CDR3 has 16 residues. Germline CDR1 SGHKS, CDR2 YYEKEE (reference sequence). Trimming removed 4 bases at V and 11 bases at J, with 27 bases between. CDR3 protein: CASSASYRGLTPRQYF. The CDR3 nucleotides read TGTGCCAGCAGCGCGTCATACAGGGGACTCACCCCTAGGCAGTACTTC.

The rearrangement joins TRBV6-5 to TRBJ1-3; D call uncertain. Germline loops: CDR1 MNHEY, CDR2 SVGAGI. The CDR3 loop spans 14 amino acids. V was shortened by 5 bases and J by 0 bases, with 8 bases between the two germline ends. Here the CDR3 DNA reads TGTGCCAGCAGTCCGGGAAACTCTGGAAACACCATATATTTT. This sequence encodes CASSPGNSGNTIYF.

This clone is a singleton in its sample. This chain joins TRBV28 and TRBJ1-1; 9 nucleotides agree with TRBD1. This CDR3 is built from 14 residues. From germline, CDR1 is MDHEN and CDR2 SYDVKM. V was pared by 6 bases and J by 10 bases, with 12 bases of the junction left unmatched. The CDR3 region has the DNA TGTGCCAGCAGGAGCGGACAGGGGCCGGTGGGAGCTTTCTTT. It specifies CASRSGQGPVGAFF.

The chain has TRBV27 and TRBJ1-5; no clear D. Germline V gives CDR1 MNHEY, CDR2 SMNVEV (reference sequence). CDR3 size: 13 residues. Trimming took off 8 bases at V and 8 bases at J, with 16 bases between the two ends. Written as DNA, the CDR3 is TGTGCCAGCGGTACACCCGCTTACGAGCCCCAGCATTTT. Encoded protein: CASGTPAYEPQHF.

The chain links TRBV18 to TRBJ1-6; D gene uncertain. Trimming removed 8 bases at V and 0 bases at J, with 5 bases between. From germline, CDR1 is KGHSH and CDR2 LQKENI. The CDR3 has 13 residues. The CDR3 loop is CASQISYNSPLHF. For the CDR3, the DNA is TGTGCCAGCCAGATCTCCTATAATTCACCCCTCCACTTT.